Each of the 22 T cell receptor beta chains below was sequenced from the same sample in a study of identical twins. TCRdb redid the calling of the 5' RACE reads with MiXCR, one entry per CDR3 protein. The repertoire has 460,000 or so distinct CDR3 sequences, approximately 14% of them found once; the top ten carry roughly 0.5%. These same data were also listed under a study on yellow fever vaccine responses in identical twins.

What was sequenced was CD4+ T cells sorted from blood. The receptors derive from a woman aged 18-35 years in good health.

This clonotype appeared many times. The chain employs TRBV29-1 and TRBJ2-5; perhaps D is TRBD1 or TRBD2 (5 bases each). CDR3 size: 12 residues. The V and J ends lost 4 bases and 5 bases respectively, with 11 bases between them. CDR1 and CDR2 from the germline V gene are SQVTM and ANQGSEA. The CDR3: CSVAEGDETQYF. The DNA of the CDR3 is TGCAGCGTTGCGGAAGGGGACGAGACCCAGTACTTC.

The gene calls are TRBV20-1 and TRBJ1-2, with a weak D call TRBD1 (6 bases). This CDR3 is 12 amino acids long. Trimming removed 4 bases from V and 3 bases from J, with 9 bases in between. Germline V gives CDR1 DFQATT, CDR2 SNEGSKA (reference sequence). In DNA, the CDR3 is TGCAGTGCTACAGGGGCCGACTATGGCTACACCTTC. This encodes CSATGADYGYTF.

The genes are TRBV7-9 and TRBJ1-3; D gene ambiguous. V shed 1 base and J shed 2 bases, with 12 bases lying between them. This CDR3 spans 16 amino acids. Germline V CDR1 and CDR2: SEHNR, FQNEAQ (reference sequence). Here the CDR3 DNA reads TGTGCCAGCAGCTTAGGGCTCGTATCCCCTGGAAACACCATATATTTT. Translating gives CASSLGLVSPGNTIYF.

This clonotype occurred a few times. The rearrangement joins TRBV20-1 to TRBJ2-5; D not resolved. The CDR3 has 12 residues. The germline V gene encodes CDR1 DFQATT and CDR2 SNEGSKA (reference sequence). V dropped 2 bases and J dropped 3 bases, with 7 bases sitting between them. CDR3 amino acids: CSARKLEETQYF. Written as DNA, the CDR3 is TGCAGTGCTAGAAAACTGGAAGAGACCCAGTACTTC.

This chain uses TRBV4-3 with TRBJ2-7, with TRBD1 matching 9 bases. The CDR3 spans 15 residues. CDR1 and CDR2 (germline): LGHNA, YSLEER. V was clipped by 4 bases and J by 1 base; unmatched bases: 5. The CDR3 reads CASSRDRGSSYEQYF. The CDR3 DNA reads TGCGCCAGCAGCCGAGACAGGGGGAGTTCCTACGAGCAGTACTTC.

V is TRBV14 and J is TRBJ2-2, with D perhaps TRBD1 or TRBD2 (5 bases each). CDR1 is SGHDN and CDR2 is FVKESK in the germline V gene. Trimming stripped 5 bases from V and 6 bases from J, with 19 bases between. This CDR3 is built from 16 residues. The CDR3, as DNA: TGTGCCAGCAGCTCCTACCGGGACGGTCCCCCCGGGGAGCTGTTTTTT. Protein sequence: CASSSYRDGPPGELFF.

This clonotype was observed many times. DNA of the CDR3: TGTGCCAGCAGTTTATCAGCGGGAGGGCTTTATACCGGGGAGCTGTTTTTT. Translating gives CASSLSAGGLYTGELFF. This chain connects TRBV27 to TRBJ2-2; TRBD2 matches 10 bases. Trimming removed 0 bases from V and 5 bases from J; junction bases left unmatched: 6. Germline CDR1 and CDR2: MNHEY and SMNVEV (reference sequence). This CDR3 contains 17 residues.

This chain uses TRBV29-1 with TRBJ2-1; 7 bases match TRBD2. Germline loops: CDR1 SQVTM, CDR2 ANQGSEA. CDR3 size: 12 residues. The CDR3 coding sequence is TGCAGTCTAGCGGCGTGGGGTAATGAGCAGTTCTTC. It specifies CSLAAWGNEQFF.

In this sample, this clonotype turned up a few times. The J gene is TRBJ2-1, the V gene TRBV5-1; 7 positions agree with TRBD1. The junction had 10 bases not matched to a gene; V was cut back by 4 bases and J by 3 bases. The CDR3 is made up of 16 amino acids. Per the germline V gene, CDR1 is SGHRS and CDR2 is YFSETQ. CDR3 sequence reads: CASSSRQGGIYNEQFF. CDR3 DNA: TGCGCCAGCAGCAGCCGACAGGGTGGTATCTACAATGAGCAGTTCTTC.

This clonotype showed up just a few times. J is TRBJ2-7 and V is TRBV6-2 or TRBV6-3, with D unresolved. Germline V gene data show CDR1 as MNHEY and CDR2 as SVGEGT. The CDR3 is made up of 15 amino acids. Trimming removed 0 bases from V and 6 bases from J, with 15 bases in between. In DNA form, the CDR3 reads TGTGCCAGCAGTTACTCGAACGGCCAGGTAGCCGAGCAGTACTTC. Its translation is CASSYSNGQVAEQYF.

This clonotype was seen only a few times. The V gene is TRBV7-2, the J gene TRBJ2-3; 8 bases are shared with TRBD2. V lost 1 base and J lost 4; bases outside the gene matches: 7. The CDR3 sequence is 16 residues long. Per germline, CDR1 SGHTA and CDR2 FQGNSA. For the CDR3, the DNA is TGTGCCAGCAGCTTAGTCCCGGGACTAGTTGCAGATACGCAGTATTTT. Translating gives CASSLVPGLVADTQYF.

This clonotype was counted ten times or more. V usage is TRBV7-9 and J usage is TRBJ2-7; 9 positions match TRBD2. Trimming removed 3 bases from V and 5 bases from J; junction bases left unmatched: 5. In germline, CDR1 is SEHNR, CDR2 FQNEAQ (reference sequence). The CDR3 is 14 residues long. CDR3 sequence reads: CASSFSGSRDEQYF. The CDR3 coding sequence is TGTGCCAGCAGCTTTAGCGGGAGCCGCGACGAGCAGTACTTC.

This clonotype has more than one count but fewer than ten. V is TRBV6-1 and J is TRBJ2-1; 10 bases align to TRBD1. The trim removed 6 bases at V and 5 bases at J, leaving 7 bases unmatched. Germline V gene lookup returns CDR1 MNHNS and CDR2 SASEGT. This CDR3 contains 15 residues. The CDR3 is CASSQRQGANNEQFF. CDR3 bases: TGTGCCAGCAGCCAAAGACAGGGGGCCAACAATGAGCAGTTCTTC.

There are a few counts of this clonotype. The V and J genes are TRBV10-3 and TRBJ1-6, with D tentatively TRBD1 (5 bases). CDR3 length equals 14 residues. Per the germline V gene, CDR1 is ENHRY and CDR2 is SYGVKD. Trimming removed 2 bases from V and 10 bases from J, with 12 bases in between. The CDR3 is CAISEVQVRSPLHF. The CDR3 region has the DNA TGTGCCATCAGTGAGGTACAGGTTCGATCACCCCTCCACTTT.

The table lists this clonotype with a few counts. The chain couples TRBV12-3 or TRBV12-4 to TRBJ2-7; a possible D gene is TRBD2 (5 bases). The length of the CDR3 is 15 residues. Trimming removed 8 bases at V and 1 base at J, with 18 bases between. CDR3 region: CASSARRGRSYEQYF. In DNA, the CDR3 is TGTGCCAGCTCCGCTCGGAGAGGGAGATCCTACGAGCAGTACTTC.

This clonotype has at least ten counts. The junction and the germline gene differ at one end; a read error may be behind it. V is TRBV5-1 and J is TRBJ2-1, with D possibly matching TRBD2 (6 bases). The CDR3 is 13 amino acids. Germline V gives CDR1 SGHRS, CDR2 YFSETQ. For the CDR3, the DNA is TGTGCCAGTAGCGGAGGCTCCTACAATGAGCAGTTCTTC. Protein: CASSGGSYNEQFF.

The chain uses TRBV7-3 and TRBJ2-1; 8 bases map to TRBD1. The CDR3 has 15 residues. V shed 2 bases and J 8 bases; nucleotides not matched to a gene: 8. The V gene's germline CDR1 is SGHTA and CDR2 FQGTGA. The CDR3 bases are TGTGCCAGCAGCTTATCGGGCAGGGGGCGGGATGAGCAGTTCTTC. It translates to CASSLSGRGRDEQFF.

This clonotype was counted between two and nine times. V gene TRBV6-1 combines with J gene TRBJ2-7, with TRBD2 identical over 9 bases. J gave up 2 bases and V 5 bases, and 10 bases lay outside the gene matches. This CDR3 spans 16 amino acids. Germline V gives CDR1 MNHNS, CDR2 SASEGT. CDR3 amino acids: CASSPGGTSLTYEQYF. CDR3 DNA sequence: TGTGCCAGCAGTCCAGGCGGGACTAGCCTTACCTACGAGCAGTACTTC.

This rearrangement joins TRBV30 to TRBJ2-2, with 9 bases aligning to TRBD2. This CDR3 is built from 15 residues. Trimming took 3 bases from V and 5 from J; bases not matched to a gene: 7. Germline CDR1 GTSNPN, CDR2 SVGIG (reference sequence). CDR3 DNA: TGTGCCTGGAGCGATAGCGGGAGAAGTACCGGGGAGCTGTTTTTT. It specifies CAWSDSGRSTGELFF.

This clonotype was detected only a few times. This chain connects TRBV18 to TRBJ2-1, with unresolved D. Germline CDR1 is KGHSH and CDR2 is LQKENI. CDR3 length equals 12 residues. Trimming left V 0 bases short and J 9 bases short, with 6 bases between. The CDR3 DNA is TGTGCCAGCTCACCACCGAGACTTGAGCAGTTCTTC. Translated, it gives CASSPPRLEQFF.

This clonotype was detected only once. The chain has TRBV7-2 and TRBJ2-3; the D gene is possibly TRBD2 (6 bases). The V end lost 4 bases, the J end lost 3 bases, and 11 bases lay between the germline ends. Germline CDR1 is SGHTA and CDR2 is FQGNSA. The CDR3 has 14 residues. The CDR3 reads CASSSQAGTDTQYF. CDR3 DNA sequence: TGTGCCAGCAGCTCCCAGGCGGGGACAGATACGCAGTATTTT.

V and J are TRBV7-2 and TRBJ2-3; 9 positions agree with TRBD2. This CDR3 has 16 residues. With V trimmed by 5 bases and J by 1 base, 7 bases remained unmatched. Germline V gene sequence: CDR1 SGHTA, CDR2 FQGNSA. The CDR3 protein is CASSLRVAGGTDTQYF. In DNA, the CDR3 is TGTGCCAGCAGCCTAAGAGTAGCGGGGGGCACAGATACGCAGTATTTT.